One sample yielded the 13 T cell receptor beta chains listed below, sequenced in a study of CD8 T cells in Susac syndrome. After extraction with the RNeasy kit, about 0.45 to 1 ug of the RNA was reverse transcribed using random hexamers. In TCRdb, the immunoSEQ multiplex PCR reads were re-called with MiXCR into one record per CDR3 protein. This table has 250,000 to 300,000 distinct CDR3 sequences, 70% to 90% appearing once. Sequenced input: CD8+ T cells from PBMCs. The receptors were sampled from a human donor with multiple sclerosis.

This clonotype was detected once. This chain connects TRBV6-1 to TRBJ2-6, with D perhaps TRBD1 (5 bases). Trimming took off 6 bases at V and 0 bases at J, with 18 bases between the two ends. The germline CDR1 and CDR2 sequences are MNHNS and SASEGT. CDR3 length: 18 amino acids. The CDR3 coding sequence is TGTGCCAGCAGCGAAACGACAGAGCGCTACTCTGGGGCCAACGTCCTGACTTTC. This sequence encodes CASSETTERYSGANVLTF.

The chain is built from TRBV4-1 and TRBJ1-5; the D gene is possibly TRBD1 (5 bases). Per germline, CDR1 MGHRA and CDR2 YSYEKL. Trimming cost V 1 base and J 0 bases, with 10 bases left between them. CDR3 length equals 16 residues. The CDR3 spells CASSQASGSSNQPQHF. The CDR3 region has the DNA TGCGCCAGCAGCCAAGCGTCAGGGAGTAGCAATCAGCCCCAGCATTTT.

The sample holds a few counts of this clonotype. The V and J genes are TRBV6-5 and TRBJ1-4; 8 bases map to TRBD1. The CDR3 is made up of 17 amino acids. Germline trimming cut 0 bases from V and 7 bases from J; bases unmatched to any gene: 10. CDR1 is MNHEY, CDR2 SVGAGI, per germline. In DNA, the CDR3 is TGTGCCAGCAGTTACTCGACAGGGGAGGTGCCCCCTGAAAAACTGTTTTTT. Its translation: CASSYSTGEVPPEKLFF.

The rearrangement uses TRBV27 and TRBJ2-5; TRBD2 matches 9 bases. The CDR3 contains 15 residues. CDR1 and CDR2 from the germline V gene are MNHEY and SMNVEV (reference sequence). Trimming at V came to 3 bases and at J to 4 bases, leaving 6 bases not matched to a gene. The CDR3 reads CASSFVSGSVETQYF. CDR3 DNA: TGTGCCAGCAGTTTTGTTAGCGGGAGCGTAGAGACCCAGTACTTC.

This chain links TRBV7-9 with TRBJ2-1; unclear D gene. The CDR3 is 16 residues long. The V and J ends lost 5 bases and 2 bases respectively, with 16 bases between them. The germline V gene has CDR1 SEHNR and CDR2 FQNEAQ (reference sequence). CDR3 protein: CASSPHPAITYNEQFF. CDR3 bases: TGTGCCAGCAGCCCCCACCCGGCGATCACCTACAATGAGCAGTTCTTC.

The chain employs TRBV18 and TRBJ2-3; a possible D gene is TRBD2 (6 bases). CDR1 is KGHSH and CDR2 is LQKENI in the germline V gene. The CDR3 length is 16 residues. V was shortened by 4 bases and J by 2 bases, with 16 bases between the two germline ends. This chain's CDR3 is CASSRAAGTLTDTQYF. CDR3 in DNA: TGTGCCAGCTCACGAGCGGCGGGGACCCTCACAGATACGCAGTATTTT. Together with reference TRBV18 and TRBJ2-3, the CDR3 gives the full variable domain: NAGVMQNPRHLVRRRGQEARLRCSPMKGHSHVYWYRQLPEEGLKFMVYLQKENIIDESGMPKERFSAEFPKEGPSILRIQQVVRGDSAAYFCASSRAAGTLTDTQYFGPGTRLTVL.

DNA for the CDR3: TGCGCCAGCAGCCAAGATGGGGGCGGGGCCTACGAGCAGTACTTC. Amino acid sequence: CASSQDGGGAYEQYF. The chain recombines TRBV4-3 with TRBJ2-7; tentatively, D is TRBD1 or TRBD2 (6 bases each). V gave up 0 bases and J gave up 2 bases, with 11 bases separating them. The CDR3 contains 15 residues. CDR1 is LGHNA and CDR2 is YSLEER in the germline V gene.

The CDR3 DNA follows: TGTGCCAGCCGGCCCGCGGGGGGGCCCCACGAGCAGTACTTC. Encoded protein: CASRPAGGPHEQYF. The chain is built from TRBV27 and TRBJ2-7; TRBD2 agrees at 9 bases. Germline CDR1 is MNHEY and CDR2 is SMNVEV (reference sequence). V shed 8 bases and J 5 bases; nucleotides not matched to a gene: 10. This CDR3 contains 14 residues.

The rearrangement links TRBV20-1 to TRBJ2-7, with 10 positions matching TRBD2. CDR1 is DFQATT, CDR2 SNEGSKA, per germline (reference sequence). This CDR3 contains 16 residues. J was trimmed by 4 bases and V by 4 bases; bases with no gene match: 13. The CDR3 protein is CSAIDLGTSEQYEQYF. Here the CDR3 DNA reads TGCAGTGCTATAGACCTCGGGACTAGCGAACAGTACGAGCAGTACTTC.

V gene TRBV20-1 combines with J gene TRBJ2-2; a possible D gene is TRBD2 (6 bases). The CDR3 is 13 residues long. Germline CDR1 is DFQATT and CDR2 is SNEGSKA (reference sequence). The V gene lost 1 base and the J gene lost 5 bases, with 8 bases spanning the gap. As DNA, the CDR3 is TGCAGTGCTAGAGGGAGGGGAACCGGGGAGCTGTTTTTT. Protein product: CSARGRGTGELFF.

This clonotype showed up just a few times. This chain uses TRBV7-3 with TRBJ2-7; 10 bases are a match to TRBD1. The CDR3 consists of 19 residues. The junction had 16 bases not matched to a gene; V was cut back by 5 bases and J by 0 bases. Germline-derived CDR1 and CDR2 are SGHTA and FQGTGA. CDR3 in amino acids: CASSEAGQGTHYGSYEQYF. DNA for the CDR3: TGTGCCAGCAGCGAGGCGGGACAGGGGACTCACTACGGCTCCTACGAGCAGTACTTC. The complete variable domain, with remaining parts taken from reference TRBV7-3 and TRBJ2-7, reads GAGVSQTPSNKVTEKGKYVELRCDPISGHTALYWYRQSLGQGPEFLIYFQGTGAADDSGLPNDRFFAVRPEGSVSTLKIQRTERGDSAVYLCASSEAGQGTHYGSYEQYFGPGTRLTVT.

V is TRBV2 and J is TRBJ2-3; TRBD2 matches 10 bases. Germline assignment: CDR1 SNHLY and CDR2 FYNNEI. The CDR3 covers 13 residues. Trimming cost V 10 bases and J 1 base; bases outside gene matches: 2. CDR3 loop: CATAGGGTDTQYF. CDR3 DNA sequence: TGTGCCACAGCGGGAGGGGGCACAGATACGCAGTATTTT.

This chain connects TRBV20-1 to TRBJ2-2, with 11 bases lining up with TRBD2. The CDR3 has 16 residues. From germline, CDR1 is DFQATT and CDR2 SNEGSKA (reference sequence). J gave up 4 bases and V 4 bases, and 8 bases lay outside the gene matches. The CDR3 region is CSATSPTSGGTGELFF. Here the CDR3 DNA reads TGCAGTGCTACCAGCCCTACTAGCGGGGGCACCGGGGAGCTGTTTTTT.